This TCR beta chain was observed in a study of CXCR3-negative and CXCR3-positive naive CD8 T cells. Findings and limits, study-wide: Cryopreservation partially lowered CXCR3 expression, so most assays used fresh PBMCs. Naive cells positive for CXCR3 carried more hydrophobic TRB CDR3s than CXCR3-negative ones. Researchers reported similar TRBV-TRBJ usage in naive CXCR3-negative and CXCR3-positive cells, though memory differed.

Comment on this clonotype: Its antigen is currently unknown.

The CDR3 length is 16 residues. CDR1 is DFQATT and CDR2 is SNEGSKA in the germline V gene (reference sequence). The TRB cDNA libraries were prepared by 5' RACE with UMI labels. One entry per CDR3 protein, without DNA, is what TCRdb gives after re-calling the 5' RACE reads. The table gives tens of thousands of distinct CDR3 sequences; the top ten clones make up 4.8% of it. The sample comprised naive CXCR3+ CD8+ T cells from blood. Subset specified: CD45RO-CCR7+CD27+CD95- naive CD8+ T cells expressing CXCR3 (TNR3+). The TCR comes from a human donor in good health. Some clones in this sample may be carry-over from other donors' samples. The rearrangement uses TRBV20-1 and TRBJ2-1; the TCRdb D gene call, TRBD2, has no DNA to confirm it. This chain's CDR3 is CSARASGLAGTDEQFF.